This T cell receptor beta chain is from a study of blood T cell repertoires in COVID-19. Study as a whole: T cells, B-cell-depleted T cells, or PBMCs provided the cDNA or gDNA that served as material.

Here immunoSEQ multiplex PCR was the method, and the copy in TCRdb shows in-frame clones only, minus some. The sample carries approximately 240,000 clones, 80% to 95% recorded once. Germline CDR1 and CDR2: SGHTA and FQGNSA. V dropped 5 bases and J dropped 3; count of bases not matched to a gene: 11. This CDR3 has 17 amino acids. This chain joins TRBV7-2 and TRBJ2-1, with 9 nucleotides matching TRBD1. The clonotype originates from a man under 40 with COVID-19, enrolled during active disease. Material for sequencing was peripheral blood. The CDR3 sequence is CASSAPPGTGFYNEQFF. CDR3 sequence (DNA): TGTGCCAGCAGCGCCCCTCCAGGGACAGGGTTCTACAATGAGCAGTTCTTC.